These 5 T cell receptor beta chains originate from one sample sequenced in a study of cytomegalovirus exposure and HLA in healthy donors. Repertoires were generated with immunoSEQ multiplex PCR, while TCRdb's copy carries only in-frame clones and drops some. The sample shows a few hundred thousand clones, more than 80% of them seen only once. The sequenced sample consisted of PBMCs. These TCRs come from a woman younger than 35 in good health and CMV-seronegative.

The CDR3 spells CASSHGTVRSEQYF. The CDR3 nucleotides are TGTGCCAGCAGCCATGGGACAGTTCGTAGCGAGCAGTACTTC. The genes are TRBV28 and TRBJ2-7, with 7 bases identical to TRBD1. Germline trimming cut 6 bases from V and 6 bases from J; bases unmatched to any gene: 11. Per the germline V gene, CDR1 is MDHEN and CDR2 is SYDVKM. The length of the CDR3 is 14 residues.

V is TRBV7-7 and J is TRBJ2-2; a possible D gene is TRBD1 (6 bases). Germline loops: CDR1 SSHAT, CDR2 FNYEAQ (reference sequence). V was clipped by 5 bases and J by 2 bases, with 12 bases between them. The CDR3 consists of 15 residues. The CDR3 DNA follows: TGTGCCAGCAGCCGCCGGGACACTAACACCGGGGAGCTGTTTTTT. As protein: CASSRRDTNTGELFF.

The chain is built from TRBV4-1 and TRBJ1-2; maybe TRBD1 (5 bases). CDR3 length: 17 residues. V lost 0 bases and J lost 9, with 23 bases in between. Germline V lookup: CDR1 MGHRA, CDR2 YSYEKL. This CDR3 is CASSQEGPGGDDTSYTF. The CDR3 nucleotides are TGCGCCAGCAGCCAAGAAGGGCCGGGGGGGGACGATACCAGCTACACCTTC.

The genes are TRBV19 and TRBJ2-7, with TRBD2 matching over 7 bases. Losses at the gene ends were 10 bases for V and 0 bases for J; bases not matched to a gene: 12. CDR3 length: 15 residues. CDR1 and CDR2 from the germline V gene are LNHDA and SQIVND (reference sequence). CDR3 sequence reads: CATSSLAGDSYEQYF. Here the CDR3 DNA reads TGTGCCACCTCGAGTTTGGCGGGGGACTCCTACGAGCAGTACTTC.

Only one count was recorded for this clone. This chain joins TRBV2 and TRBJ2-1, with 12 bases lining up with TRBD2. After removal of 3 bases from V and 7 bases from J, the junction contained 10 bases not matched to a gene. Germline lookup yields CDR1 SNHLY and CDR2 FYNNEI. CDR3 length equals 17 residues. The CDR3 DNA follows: TGTGCCAGCAGTGACGGGCTAGCGGGAGGGCCGGGGAATGAGCAGTTCTTC. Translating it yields CASSDGLAGGPGNEQFF.